Presented here are 18 T cell receptor beta chains from one specimen sequenced in a study of T cell clonotyping in hematopoietic cell transplantation. Sequencing was performed with immunoSEQ multiplex PCR; in TCRdb, only in-frame clones are kept and a portion is missing. The sample lists fewer than 45,000 clones, approximately 88% seen once, with under 2% in the top ten. Sequences were obtained from peripheral blood mononuclear cells. The receptor set was obtained from a middle-aged woman in good health. Some clones in this sample may be carry-over from other donors' samples.

The rearrangement links TRBV9 to TRBJ2-1, with 7 bases fitting TRBD2. The trim removed 3 bases at V and 9 bases at J, leaving 12 bases unmatched. Germline V gene sequence: CDR1 SGDLS, CDR2 YYNGEE. The CDR3 loop spans 15 amino acids. The CDR3: CASSAGTNFYPEQFF. The DNA for the CDR3 is TGTGCCAGCAGCGCCGGGACTAATTTTTACCCTGAGCAGTTCTTC.

The chain recombines TRBV7-9 with TRBJ2-7, with 11 bases matching TRBD2. CDR1 and CDR2 from the germline V gene are SEHNR and FQNEAQ (reference sequence). After removal of 5 bases from V and 4 bases from J, the junction contained 10 bases not matched to a gene. This CDR3 is built from 16 residues. In DNA, the CDR3 is TGTGCCAGCAGCCCGCGACTAGCGGGAAGGGGGTACGAGCAGTACTTC. Protein product: CASSPRLAGRGYEQYF.

The J gene is TRBJ1-1, the V gene TRBV19; D is uncertain. Germline CDR1 is LNHDA and CDR2 is SQIVND (reference sequence). Trimming removed 1 base at V and 0 bases at J, with 3 bases between. The CDR3 is made up of 13 amino acids. The CDR3 DNA follows: TGTGCCAGTAGTATAGGTATGAACACTGAAGCTTTCTTT. Its translation is CASSIGMNTEAFF.

This clone has only a few counts. The J gene is TRBJ1-5, the V gene TRBV4-1; perhaps TRBD1 as D (5 bases). V gave up 4 bases and J gave up 0 bases, with 7 bases separating them. Germline assignment: CDR1 MGHRA and CDR2 YSYEKL. The CDR3 sequence is 14 residues long. CDR3 coding DNA: TGCGCCAGCAGCCGGACATTTAGCAATCAGCCCCAGCATTTT. Translation: CASSRTFSNQPQHF.

Written as DNA, the CDR3 is TGTGCCAGCAGCTGGAACACTGAAGCTTTCTTT. This sequence encodes CASSWNTEAFF. The chain combines TRBV7-2 with TRBJ1-1; unclear D gene. V lost 4 bases to trimming and J lost 1 base, with 1 base between them. This CDR3 region has 11 residues. CDR1 and CDR2 (germline): SGHTA, FQGNSA.

The chain recombines TRBV19 with TRBJ2-7; tentatively, D is TRBD1 (5 bases). The CDR3 runs 15 residues. With 7 bases removed from V and 4 bases from J, the gap between germline ends came to 20 bases. In germline, CDR1 is LNHDA, CDR2 SQIVND (reference sequence). Written as DNA, the CDR3 is TGTGCCAGTAACGAGCAGGTGCAGGGTGGATACGAGCAGTACTTC. Its translation is CASNEQVQGGYEQYF.

The V gene is TRBV5-1, the J gene TRBJ1-3; D gene uncertain. With 4 bases removed from V and 2 bases from J, the gap between germline ends came to 13 bases. In germline, CDR1 is SGHRS, CDR2 YFSETQ. The CDR3 consists of 15 residues. CDR3 in amino acids: CASSTGPLTGNTIYF. CDR3 DNA: TGCGCCAGCAGCACCGGTCCTCTGACTGGAAACACCATATATTTT.

This clone occurred once. The chain has TRBV4-1 and TRBJ2-7, with no clear D. Germline CDR1 and CDR2: MGHRA and YSYEKL. Trimming removed 3 bases at V and 2 bases at J, with 11 bases between. The CDR3 is 14 residues long. CDR3 region: CASSQLVGPYEQYF. CDR3 bases: TGCGCCAGCAGCCAGCTAGTCGGTCCCTACGAGCAGTACTTC.

The genes are TRBV6-6 and TRBJ2-7, with D unresolved. V gave up 0 bases and J gave up 5 bases, with 8 bases separating them. Germline V lookup: CDR1 MNHNY, CDR2 SVGAGI (reference sequence). The CDR3 sequence is 13 residues long. CDR3 amino acids: CASSYSSPHEQYF. The CDR3 DNA follows: TGTGCCAGCAGTTACTCCTCTCCCCACGAGCAGTACTTC.

The chain employs TRBV9 and TRBJ1-2; D is uncertain. The CDR3 consists of 15 residues. From germline, CDR1 is SGDLS and CDR2 YYNGEE. V was cut by 0 bases and J by 8 bases, with 17 bases left in between. The CDR3 here is CASSVVPVGGRGYTF. For the CDR3, the DNA is TGTGCCAGCAGCGTAGTCCCGGTAGGTGGAAGGGGCTACACCTTC.

This clone appeared once. This sequence joins TRBV19 and TRBJ1-5, with a tentative D call TRBD1 (5 bases). V lost 4 bases and J 0 bases, leaving 10 bases between the germline ends. This CDR3 has 15 residues. Germline assignment: CDR1 LNHDA and CDR2 SQIVND (reference sequence). CDR3 loop: CASSRGDFSNQPQHF. CDR3 sequence (DNA): TGTGCCAGTAGTAGGGGGGACTTTAGCAATCAGCCCCAGCATTTT.

The V call is TRBV7-2, the J call TRBJ2-5, with D uncertain. This CDR3 is 14 amino acids long. Germline CDR1 and CDR2: SGHTA and FQGNSA. Trimming took off 0 bases at V and 4 bases at J, with 9 bases between the two ends. CDR3 region: CASSLAGSAETQYF. For the CDR3, the DNA is TGTGCCAGCAGCTTAGCCGGATCTGCAGAGACCCAGTACTTC.

The chain links TRBV29-1 to TRBJ1-2; D remains unclear. Trimming removed 3 bases from V and 0 bases from J, with 11 bases in between. The CDR3 spans 14 residues. Germline lookup yields CDR1 SQVTM and CDR2 ANQGSEA. Here the CDR3 reads CSVDPAGANYGYTF. CDR3 DNA: TGCAGCGTTGACCCAGCAGGAGCTAACTATGGCTACACCTTC.

The chain combines TRBV10-3 with TRBJ1-3; possibly TRBD1 for D (5 bases). Per germline, CDR1 ENHRY and CDR2 SYGVKD. This CDR3 is built from 15 residues. V lost 4 bases to trimming and J lost 0 bases, with 10 bases between them. CDR3 region: CAISGGDPSGNTIYF. For the CDR3, the DNA is TGTGCCATCAGTGGAGGGGACCCCTCTGGAAACACCATATATTTT.

Here the CDR3 DNA reads TGTGCCTGGAGTGATACAGGGGGCAAGTTTGAAAAACTGTTTTTT. It codes for CAWSDTGGKFEKLFF. This rearrangement joins TRBV30 to TRBJ1-4, with 9 bases fitting TRBD1. This CDR3 region has 15 residues. With 1 base clipped from V and 7 bases from J, the junction kept 7 bases outside the gene matches. CDR1 GTSNPN and CDR2 SVGIG come from the germline V gene (reference sequence).

The chain is built from TRBV10-1 and TRBJ2-1; 13 nucleotides agree with TRBD2. V was pared by 1 base and J by 8 bases, with 2 bases of the junction left unmatched. CDR1 and CDR2 (germline): WNHNN, SYGVQD (reference sequence). The length of the CDR3 is 15 residues. The CDR3 nucleotides read TGCGCCAGCAGTGAGTTGACTAGCGGGAGGTATGAGCAGTTCTTC. Translating gives CASSELTSGRYEQFF.

The chain is built from TRBV5-1 and TRBJ1-1; 9 bases align to TRBD1. The germline CDR1 and CDR2 sequences are SGHRS and YFSETQ. The CDR3 extends over 15 amino acids. V lost 4 bases, J lost 2 bases, and 6 bases stayed unmatched. CDR3 nucleotide sequence: TGCGCCAGCAGCAACAGGGGGCGCGGAAACACTGAAGCTTTCTTT. Encoded protein: CASSNRGRGNTEAFF. The full variable domain, rest sourced from reference TRBV5-1 and TRBJ1-1, is KAGVTQTPRYLIKTRGQQVTLSCSPISGHRSVSWYQQTPGQGLQFLFEYFSETQRNKGNFPGRFSGRQFSNSRSEMNVSTLELGDSALYLCASSNRGRGNTEAFFGQGTRLTVV.

This chain connects TRBV4-1 to TRBJ1-2; possible D gene TRBD1, 5 bases. The ends were cut back, 3 bases at V and 8 bases at J, with 16 bases in the middle. Germline CDR1 MGHRA, CDR2 YSYEKL. This CDR3 region has 14 residues. The CDR3 DNA is TGCGCCAGCAGCCAGTCTACCGGGACGCGCGGCTACACCTTC. This encodes CASSQSTGTRGYTF.